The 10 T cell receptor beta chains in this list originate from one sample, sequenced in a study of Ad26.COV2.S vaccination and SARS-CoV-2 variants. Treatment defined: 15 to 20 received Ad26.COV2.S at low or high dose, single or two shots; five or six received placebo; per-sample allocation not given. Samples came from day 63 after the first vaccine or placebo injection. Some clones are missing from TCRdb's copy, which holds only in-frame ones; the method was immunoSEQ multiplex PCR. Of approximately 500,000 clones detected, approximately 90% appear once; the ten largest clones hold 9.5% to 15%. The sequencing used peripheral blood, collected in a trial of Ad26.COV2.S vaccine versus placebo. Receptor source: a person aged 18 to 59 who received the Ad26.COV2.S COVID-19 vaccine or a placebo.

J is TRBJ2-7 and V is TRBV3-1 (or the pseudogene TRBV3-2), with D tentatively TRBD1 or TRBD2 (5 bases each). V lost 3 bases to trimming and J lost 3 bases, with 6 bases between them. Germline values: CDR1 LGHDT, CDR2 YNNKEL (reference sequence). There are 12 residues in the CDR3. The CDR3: CASSQGRYEQYF. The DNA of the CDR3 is TGTGCCAGCAGCCAGGGACGCTACGAGCAGTACTTC.

CDR3 protein: CASSLHRGAGTEAFF. CDR3 nucleotide sequence: TGTGCCAGCAGTTTACACAGGGGGGCGGGCACTGAAGCTTTCTTT. The chain combines TRBV27 with TRBJ1-1, with 8 bases aligning to TRBD1. The CDR3 is made up of 15 amino acids. Per the germline V gene, CDR1 is MNHEY and CDR2 is SMNVEV (reference sequence). J was trimmed by 4 bases and V by 2 bases; bases with no gene match: 6.

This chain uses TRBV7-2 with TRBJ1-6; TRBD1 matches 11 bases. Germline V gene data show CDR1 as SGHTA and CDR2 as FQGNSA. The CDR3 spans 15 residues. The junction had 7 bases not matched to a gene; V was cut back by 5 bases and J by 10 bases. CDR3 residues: CASSRDRGSLSPLHF. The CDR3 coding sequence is TGTGCCAGCAGCCGGGACAGGGGGTCATTATCACCCCTCCACTTT.

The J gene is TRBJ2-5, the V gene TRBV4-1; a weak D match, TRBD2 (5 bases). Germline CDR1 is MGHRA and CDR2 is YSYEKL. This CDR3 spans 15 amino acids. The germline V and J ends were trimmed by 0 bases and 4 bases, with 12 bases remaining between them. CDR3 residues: CASSQEDRGGETQYF. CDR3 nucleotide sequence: TGCGCCAGCAGCCAAGAGGACCGGGGTGGAGAGACCCAGTACTTC.

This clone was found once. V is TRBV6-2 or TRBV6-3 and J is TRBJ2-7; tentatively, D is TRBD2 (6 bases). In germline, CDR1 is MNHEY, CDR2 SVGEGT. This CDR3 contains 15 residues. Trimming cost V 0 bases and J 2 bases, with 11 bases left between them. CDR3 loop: CASSYSGRGPYEQYF. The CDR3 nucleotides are TGTGCCAGCAGTTACTCGGGGCGGGGCCCCTACGAGCAGTACTTC.

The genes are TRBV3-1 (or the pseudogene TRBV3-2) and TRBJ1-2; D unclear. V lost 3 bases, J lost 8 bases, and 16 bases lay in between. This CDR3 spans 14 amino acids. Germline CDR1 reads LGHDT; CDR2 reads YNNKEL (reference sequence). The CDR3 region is CASSHRTQVQGYTF. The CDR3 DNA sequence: TGTGCCAGCAGCCATCGTACCCAGGTTCAAGGCTACACCTTC.

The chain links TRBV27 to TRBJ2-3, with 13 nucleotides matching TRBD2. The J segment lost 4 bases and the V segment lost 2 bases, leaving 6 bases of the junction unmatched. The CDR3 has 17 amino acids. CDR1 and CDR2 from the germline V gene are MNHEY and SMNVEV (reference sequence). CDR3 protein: CASSLDWTSGSSDTQYF. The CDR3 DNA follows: TGTGCCAGCAGTTTAGATTGGACTAGCGGGAGCTCAGATACGCAGTATTTT.

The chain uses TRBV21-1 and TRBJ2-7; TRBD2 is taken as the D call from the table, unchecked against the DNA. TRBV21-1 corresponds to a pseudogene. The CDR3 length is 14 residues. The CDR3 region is CASSKAGGPYEQYF. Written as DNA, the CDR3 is TGTGCCAGCAGCAAAGCGGGGGGTCCCTACGAGCAGTACTTC.

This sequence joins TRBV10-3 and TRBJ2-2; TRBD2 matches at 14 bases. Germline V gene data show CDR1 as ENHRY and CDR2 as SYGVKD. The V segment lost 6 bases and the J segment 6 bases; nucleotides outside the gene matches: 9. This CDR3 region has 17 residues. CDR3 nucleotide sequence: TGTGCCATCAGCGCCGGGACTAGCGGGAGCGGCTCCGGGGAGCTGTTTTTT. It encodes CAISAGTSGSGSGELFF.

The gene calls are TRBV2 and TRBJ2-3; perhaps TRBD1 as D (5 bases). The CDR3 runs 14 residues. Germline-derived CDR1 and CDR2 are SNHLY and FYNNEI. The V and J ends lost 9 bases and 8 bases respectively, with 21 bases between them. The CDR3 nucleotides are TGTGCCAGGACGGACCCTCTCCAGCAGGGTACGCAGTATTTT. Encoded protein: CARTDPLQQGTQYF.